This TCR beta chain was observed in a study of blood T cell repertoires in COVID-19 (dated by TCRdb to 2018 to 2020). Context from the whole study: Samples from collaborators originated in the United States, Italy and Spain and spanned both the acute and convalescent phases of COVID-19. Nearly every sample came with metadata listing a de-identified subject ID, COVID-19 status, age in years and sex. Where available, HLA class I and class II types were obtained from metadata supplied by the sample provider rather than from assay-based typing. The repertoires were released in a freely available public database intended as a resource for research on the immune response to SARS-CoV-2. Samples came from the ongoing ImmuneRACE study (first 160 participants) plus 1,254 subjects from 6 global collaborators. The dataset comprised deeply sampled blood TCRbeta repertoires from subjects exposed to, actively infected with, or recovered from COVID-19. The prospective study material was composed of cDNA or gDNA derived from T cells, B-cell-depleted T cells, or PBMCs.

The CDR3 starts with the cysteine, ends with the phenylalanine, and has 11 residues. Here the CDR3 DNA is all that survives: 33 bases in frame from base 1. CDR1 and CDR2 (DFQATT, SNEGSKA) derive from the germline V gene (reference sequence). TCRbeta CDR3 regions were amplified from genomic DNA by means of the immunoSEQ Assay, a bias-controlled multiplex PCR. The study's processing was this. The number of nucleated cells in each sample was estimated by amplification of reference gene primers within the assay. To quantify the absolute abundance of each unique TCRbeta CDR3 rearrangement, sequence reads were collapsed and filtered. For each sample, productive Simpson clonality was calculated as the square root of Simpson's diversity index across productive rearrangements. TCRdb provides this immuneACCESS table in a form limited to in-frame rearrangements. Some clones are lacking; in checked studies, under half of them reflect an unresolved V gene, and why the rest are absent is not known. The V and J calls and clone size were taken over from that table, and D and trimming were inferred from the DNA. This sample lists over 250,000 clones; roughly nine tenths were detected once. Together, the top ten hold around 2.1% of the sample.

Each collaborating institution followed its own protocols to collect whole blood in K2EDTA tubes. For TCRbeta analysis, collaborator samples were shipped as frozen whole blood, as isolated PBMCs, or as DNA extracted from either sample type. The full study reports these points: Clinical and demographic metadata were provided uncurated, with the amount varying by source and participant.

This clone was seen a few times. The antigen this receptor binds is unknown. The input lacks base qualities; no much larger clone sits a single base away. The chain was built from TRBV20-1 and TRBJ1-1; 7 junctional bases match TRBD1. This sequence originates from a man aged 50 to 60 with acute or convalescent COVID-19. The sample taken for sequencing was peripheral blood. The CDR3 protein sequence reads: CRTDRDTEAFF. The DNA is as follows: TGCAGGACCGACAGGGACACTGAAGCTTTCTTT.